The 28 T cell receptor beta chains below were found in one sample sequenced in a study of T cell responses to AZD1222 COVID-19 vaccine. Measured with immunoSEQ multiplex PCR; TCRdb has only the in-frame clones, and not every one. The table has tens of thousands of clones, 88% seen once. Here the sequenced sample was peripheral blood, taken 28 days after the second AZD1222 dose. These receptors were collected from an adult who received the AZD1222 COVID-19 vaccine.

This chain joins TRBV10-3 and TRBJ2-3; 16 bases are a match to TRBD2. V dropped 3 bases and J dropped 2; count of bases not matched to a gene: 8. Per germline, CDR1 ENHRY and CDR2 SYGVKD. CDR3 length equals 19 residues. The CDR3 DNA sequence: TGTGCCATCAGTGACCCAGGGACTAGCGGGAGGGCCCTCACAGATACGCAGTATTTT. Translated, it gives CAISDPGTSGRALTDTQYF.

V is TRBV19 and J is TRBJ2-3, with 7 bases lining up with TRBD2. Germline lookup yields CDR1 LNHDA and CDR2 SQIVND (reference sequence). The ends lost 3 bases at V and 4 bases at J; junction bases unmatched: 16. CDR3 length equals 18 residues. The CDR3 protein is CASSISLLAGDFADTQYF. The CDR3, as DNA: TGTGCCAGTAGTATTTCTCTTCTGGCGGGAGATTTTGCAGATACGCAGTATTTT.

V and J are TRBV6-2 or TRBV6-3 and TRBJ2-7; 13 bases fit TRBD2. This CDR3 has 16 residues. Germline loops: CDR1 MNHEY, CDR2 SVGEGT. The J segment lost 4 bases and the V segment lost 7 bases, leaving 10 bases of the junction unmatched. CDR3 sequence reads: CASTPGTSGTVYEQYF. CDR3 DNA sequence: TGTGCCAGCACCCCGGGGACTAGCGGGACGGTATACGAGCAGTACTTC.

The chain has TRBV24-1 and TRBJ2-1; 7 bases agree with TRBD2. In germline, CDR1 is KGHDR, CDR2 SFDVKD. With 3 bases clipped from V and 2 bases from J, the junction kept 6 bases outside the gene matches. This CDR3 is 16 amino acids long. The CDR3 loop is CATSDPSGNTYNEQFF. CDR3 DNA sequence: TGTGCCACCAGTGATCCTAGCGGAAACACCTACAATGAGCAGTTCTTC.

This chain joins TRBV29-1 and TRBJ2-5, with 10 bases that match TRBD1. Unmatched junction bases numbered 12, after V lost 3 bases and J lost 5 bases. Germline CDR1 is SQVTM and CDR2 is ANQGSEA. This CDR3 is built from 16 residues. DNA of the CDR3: TGCAGCGTTGATGACCTCCCGGACAGGGGGTCGGAGACCCAGTACTTC. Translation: CSVDDLPDRGSETQYF.

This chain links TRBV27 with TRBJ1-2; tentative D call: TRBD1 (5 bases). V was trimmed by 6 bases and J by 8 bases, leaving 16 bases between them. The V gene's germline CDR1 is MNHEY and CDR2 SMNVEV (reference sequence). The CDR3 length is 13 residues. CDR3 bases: TGTGCCAGCAGCCTAGCCGGGACGGGAGGCTACACCTTC. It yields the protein CASSLAGTGGYTF.

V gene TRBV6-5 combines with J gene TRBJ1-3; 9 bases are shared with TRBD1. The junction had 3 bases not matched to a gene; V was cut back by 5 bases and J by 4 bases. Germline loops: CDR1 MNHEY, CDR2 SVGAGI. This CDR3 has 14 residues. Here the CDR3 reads CASSTGQGGNTIYF. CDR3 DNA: TGTGCCAGCAGTACGGGACAGGGAGGAAACACCATATATTTT.

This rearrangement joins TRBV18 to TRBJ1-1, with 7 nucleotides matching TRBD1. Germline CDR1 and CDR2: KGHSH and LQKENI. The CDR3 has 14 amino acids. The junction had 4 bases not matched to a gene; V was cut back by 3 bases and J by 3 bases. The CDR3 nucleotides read TGTGCCAGCTCACCGAACGACAGGGACACTGAAGCTTTCTTT. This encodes CASSPNDRDTEAFF.

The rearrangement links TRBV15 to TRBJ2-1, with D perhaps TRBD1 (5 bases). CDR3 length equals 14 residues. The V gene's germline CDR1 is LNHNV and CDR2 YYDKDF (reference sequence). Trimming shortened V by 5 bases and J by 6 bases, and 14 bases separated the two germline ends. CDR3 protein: CATSPPGAANEQFF. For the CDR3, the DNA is TGTGCCACCAGCCCCCCTGGGGCTGCCAATGAGCAGTTCTTC.

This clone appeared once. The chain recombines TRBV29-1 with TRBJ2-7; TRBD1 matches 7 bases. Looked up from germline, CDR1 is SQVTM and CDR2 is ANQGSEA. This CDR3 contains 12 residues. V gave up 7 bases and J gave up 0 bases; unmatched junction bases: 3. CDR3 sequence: CSGWDSSYEQYF. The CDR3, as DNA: TGCAGCGGTTGGGACAGCTCCTACGAGCAGTACTTC.

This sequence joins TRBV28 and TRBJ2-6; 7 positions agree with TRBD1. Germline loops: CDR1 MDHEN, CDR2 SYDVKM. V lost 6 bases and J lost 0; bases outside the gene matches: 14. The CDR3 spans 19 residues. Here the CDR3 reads CASRGEWGQRNSGANVLTF. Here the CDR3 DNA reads TGTGCCAGCAGGGGAGAGTGGGGACAGCGGAACTCTGGGGCCAACGTCCTGACTTTC.

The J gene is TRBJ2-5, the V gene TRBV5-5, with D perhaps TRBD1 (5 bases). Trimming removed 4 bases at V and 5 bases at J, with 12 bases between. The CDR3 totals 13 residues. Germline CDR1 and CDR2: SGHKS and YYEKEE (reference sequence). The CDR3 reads CASSPGIFETQYF. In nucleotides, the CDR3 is TGTGCCAGCAGCCCAGGGATATTTGAGACCCAGTACTTC.

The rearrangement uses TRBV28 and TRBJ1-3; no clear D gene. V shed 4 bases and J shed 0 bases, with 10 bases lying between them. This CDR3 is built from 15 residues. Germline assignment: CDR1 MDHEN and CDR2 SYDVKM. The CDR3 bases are TGTGCCAGCAGTTCCCGTTGGGTCTCTGGAAACACCATATATTTT. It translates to CASSSRWVSGNTIYF.

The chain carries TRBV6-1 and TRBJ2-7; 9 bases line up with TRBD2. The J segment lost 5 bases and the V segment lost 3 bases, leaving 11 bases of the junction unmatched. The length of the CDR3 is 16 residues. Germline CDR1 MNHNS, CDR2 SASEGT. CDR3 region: CASSDRRGRAINEQYF. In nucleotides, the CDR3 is TGTGCCAGCAGTGATCGACGCGGGAGGGCGATCAACGAGCAGTACTTC.

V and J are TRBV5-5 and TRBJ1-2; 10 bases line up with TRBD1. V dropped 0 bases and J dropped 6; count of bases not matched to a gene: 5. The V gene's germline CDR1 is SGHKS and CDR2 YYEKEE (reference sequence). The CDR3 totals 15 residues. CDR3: CASSLAVTGGDGYTF. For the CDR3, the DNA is TGTGCCAGCAGCTTGGCCGTGACAGGGGGCGATGGCTACACCTTC.

The CDR3 loop reads CSASVPLAGFTYEQYF. DNA of the CDR3: TGCAGTGCTAGTGTCCCACTAGCGGGATTTACCTACGAGCAGTACTTC. The chain uses TRBV20-1 and TRBJ2-7, with TRBD2 matching 10 bases. CDR1 and CDR2 (germline): DFQATT, SNEGSKA (reference sequence). J was trimmed by 2 bases and V by 3 bases; bases with no gene match: 10. This CDR3 has 16 residues.

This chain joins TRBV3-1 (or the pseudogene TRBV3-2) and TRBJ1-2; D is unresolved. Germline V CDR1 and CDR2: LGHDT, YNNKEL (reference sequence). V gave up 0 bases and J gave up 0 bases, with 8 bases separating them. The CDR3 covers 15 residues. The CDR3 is CASSQDQRTNYGYTF. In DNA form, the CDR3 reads TGTGCCAGCAGCCAAGATCAACGGACTAACTATGGCTACACCTTC.

The CDR3 DNA follows: TGTGCCAGCACGGCGAACACTGAAGCTTTCTTT. It encodes CASTANTEAFF. This rearrangement joins TRBV6-5 to TRBJ1-1; D is unclear. Germline V gives CDR1 MNHEY, CDR2 SVGAGI. V lost 7 bases, J lost 1 base, and 4 bases lay in between. This CDR3 comprises 11 residues.

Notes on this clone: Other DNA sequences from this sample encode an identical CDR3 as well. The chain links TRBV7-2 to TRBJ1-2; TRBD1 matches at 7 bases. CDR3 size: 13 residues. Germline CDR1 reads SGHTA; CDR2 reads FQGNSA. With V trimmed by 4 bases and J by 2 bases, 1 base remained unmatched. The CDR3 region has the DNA TGTGCCAGCAGCTCGGGACAGAACTATGGCTACACCTTC. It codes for CASSSGQNYGYTF. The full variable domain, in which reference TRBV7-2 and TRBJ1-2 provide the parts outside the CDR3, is GAGVSQSPSNKVTEKGKDVELRCDPISGHTALYWYRQSLGQGLEFLIYFQGNSAPDKSGLPSDRFSAERTGGSVSTLTIQRTQQEDSAVYLCASSSGQNYGYTFGSGTRLTVV.

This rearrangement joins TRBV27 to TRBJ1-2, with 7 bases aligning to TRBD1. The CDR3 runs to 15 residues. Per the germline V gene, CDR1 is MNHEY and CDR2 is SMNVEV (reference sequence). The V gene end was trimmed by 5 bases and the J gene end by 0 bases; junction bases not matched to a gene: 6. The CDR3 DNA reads TGTGCCAGCAGTCCAAGACAGGGCTCTAACTATGGCTACACCTTC. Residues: CASSPRQGSNYGYTF.

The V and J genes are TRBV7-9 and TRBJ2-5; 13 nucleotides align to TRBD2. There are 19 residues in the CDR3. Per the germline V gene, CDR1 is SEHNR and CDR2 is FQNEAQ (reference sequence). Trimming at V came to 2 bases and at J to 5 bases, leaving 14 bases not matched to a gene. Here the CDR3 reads CASSLSPGLAGVGMETQYF. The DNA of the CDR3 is TGTGCCAGCAGCTTAAGCCCAGGACTAGCGGGAGTGGGGATGGAGACCCAGTACTTC.

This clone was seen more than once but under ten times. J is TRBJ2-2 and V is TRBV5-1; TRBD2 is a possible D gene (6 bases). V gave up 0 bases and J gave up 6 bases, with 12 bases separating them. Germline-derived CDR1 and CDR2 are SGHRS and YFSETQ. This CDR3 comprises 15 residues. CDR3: CASSLAGTPSGELFF. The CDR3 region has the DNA TGCGCCAGCAGCTTGGCCGGGACTCCTTCCGGGGAGCTGTTTTTT. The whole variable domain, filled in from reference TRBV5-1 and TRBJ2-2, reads KAGVTQTPRYLIKTRGQQVTLSCSPISGHRSVSWYQQTPGQGLQFLFEYFSETQRNKGNFPGRFSGRQFSNSRSEMNVSTLELGDSALYLCASSLAGTPSGELFFGEGSRLTVL.

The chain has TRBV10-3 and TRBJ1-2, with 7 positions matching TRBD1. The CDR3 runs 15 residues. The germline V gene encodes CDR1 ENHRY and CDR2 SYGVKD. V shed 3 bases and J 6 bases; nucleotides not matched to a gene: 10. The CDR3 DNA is TGTGCCATCAGTGACCTTGACAGGGTGGGGGATGGCTACACCTTC. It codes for CAISDLDRVGDGYTF.

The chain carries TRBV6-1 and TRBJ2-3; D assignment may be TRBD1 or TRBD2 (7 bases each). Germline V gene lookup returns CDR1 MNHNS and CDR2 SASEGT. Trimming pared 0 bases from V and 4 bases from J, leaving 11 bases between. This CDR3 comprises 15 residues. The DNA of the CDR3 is TGTGCCAGCAGTGAAGCAGCAGGGGGGGCAGATACGCAGTATTTT. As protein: CASSEAAGGADTQYF.

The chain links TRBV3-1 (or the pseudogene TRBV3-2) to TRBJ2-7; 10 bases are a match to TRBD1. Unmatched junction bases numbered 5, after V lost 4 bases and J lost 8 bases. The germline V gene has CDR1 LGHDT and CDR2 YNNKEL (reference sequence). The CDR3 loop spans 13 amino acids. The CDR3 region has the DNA TGTGCCAGCAGCCCTGGACAGGGGGAAAAGCAGTACTTC. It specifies CASSPGQGEKQYF.

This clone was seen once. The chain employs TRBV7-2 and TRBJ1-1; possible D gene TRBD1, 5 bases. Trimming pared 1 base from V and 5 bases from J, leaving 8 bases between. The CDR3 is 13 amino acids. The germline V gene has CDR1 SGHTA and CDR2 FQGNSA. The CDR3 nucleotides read TGTGCCAGCAGCTTAGGTGGGGGGACTGAAGCTTTCTTT. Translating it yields CASSLGGGTEAFF. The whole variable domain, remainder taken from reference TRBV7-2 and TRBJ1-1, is GAGVSQSPSNKVTEKGKDVELRCDPISGHTALYWYRQSLGQGLEFLIYFQGNSAPDKSGLPSDRFSAERTGGSVSTLTIQRTQQEDSAVYLCASSLGGGTEAFFGQGTRLTVV.

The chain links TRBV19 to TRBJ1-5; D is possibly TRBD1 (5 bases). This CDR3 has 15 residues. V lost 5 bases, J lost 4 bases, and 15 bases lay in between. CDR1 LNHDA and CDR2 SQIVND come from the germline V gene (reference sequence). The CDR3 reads CASSYGGEWNQPQHF. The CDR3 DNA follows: TGTGCCAGTAGTTATGGGGGGGAGTGGAATCAGCCCCAGCATTTT.

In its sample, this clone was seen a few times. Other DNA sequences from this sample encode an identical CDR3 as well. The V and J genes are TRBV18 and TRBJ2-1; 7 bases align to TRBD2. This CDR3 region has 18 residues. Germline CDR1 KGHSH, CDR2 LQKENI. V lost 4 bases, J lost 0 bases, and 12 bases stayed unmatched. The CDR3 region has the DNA TGTGCCAGCTCACTGGACACAGGACTAGGCTTCTCCTACAATGAGCAGTTCTTC. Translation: CASSLDTGLGFSYNEQFF.